The present TCR beta chain was sequenced within a study of CD8+ T cells in alopecia areata. The sequencing template was cDNA reverse transcribed from extracted RNA. Produced via immunoSEQ multiplex PCR; TCRdb's table is partial and in-frame only. The top ten clones hold around 0.9% of a sample with about 160,000 clones, 50% to 70% of them seen once. V was trimmed by 1 base and J by 12 bases, leaving 11 bases between them. The CDR3 has 12 residues. In germline, CDR1 is SGHTA, CDR2 FQGNSA. As to treatment: oral pan-JAK inhibitor, 5-10 mg twice daily. The rearrangement uses TRBV7-2 and TRBJ2-3; no clear D gene. The receptor's source is a human donor with alopecia areata. Here the sequenced sample was CD4+ T cells sorted from blood, taken at week 4, from a patient treated with tofacitinib. The CDR3 sequence: CASSLDLDIQYF. As DNA, the CDR3 is TGTGCCAGCAGCTTAGATCTAGACATCCAGTATTTT. Together with reference TRBV7-2 and TRBJ2-3, the CDR3 gives the full variable domain: GAGVSQSPSNKVTEKGKDVELRCDPISGHTALYWYRQSLGQGLEFLIYFQGNSAPDKSGLPSDRFSAERTGGSVSTLTIQRTQQEDSAVYLCASSLDLDIQYFGPGTRLTVL.